This entry lists 29 T cell receptor beta chains sequenced from one sample in a study of blood T cell repertoires in COVID-19. Assay used: immunoSEQ multiplex PCR; TCRdb lists only in-frame clones, some missing. The table includes over 45,000 clones, 83% detected once. Input material: peripheral blood. The source is a woman aged 55-75 years with acute or convalescent COVID-19.

This chain links TRBV10-2 with TRBJ2-2; the D gene is possibly TRBD1 (6 bases). Germline loops: CDR1 WSHSY, CDR2 SAAADI. The CDR3 length is 14 residues. Trimming left V 6 bases short and J 4 bases short, with 12 bases between. The CDR3 region is CASRGRGSTGELFF. Here the CDR3 DNA reads TGCGCCAGCAGGGGCAGGGGTAGCACCGGGGAGCTGTTTTTT.

The J gene is TRBJ2-3, the V gene TRBV5-1, with 7 positions matching TRBD2. Germline CDR1 reads SGHRS; CDR2 reads YFSETQ. The CDR3 is 14 amino acids. After removal of 1 base from V and 1 base from J, the junction contained 0 bases not matched to a gene. This CDR3 reads CASSLRGGTDTQYF. The CDR3 coding sequence is TGCGCCAGCAGCTTGCGGGGGGGCACAGATACGCAGTATTTT.

This clone occurred once. This chain uses TRBV3-1 (or the pseudogene TRBV3-2) with TRBJ2-1; D uncertain. Germline V CDR1 and CDR2: LGHDT, YNNKEL (reference sequence). The CDR3 is 13 residues long. Trimming pared 5 bases from V and 5 bases from J, leaving 10 bases between. The CDR3 loop is CASSETVDNEQFF. The CDR3 DNA follows: TGTGCCAGCAGCGAAACGGTTGACAATGAGCAGTTCTTC.

This chain joins TRBV12-3 or TRBV12-4 and TRBJ1-2; 8 nucleotides match TRBD1. V was clipped by 5 bases and J by 4 bases; unmatched bases: 3. This CDR3 contains 13 residues. The CDR3: CASSPGQVYGYTF. CDR3 sequence (DNA): TGTGCCAGCAGTCCGGGACAGGTCTATGGCTACACCTTC.

The rearrangement joins TRBV19 to TRBJ2-4; D may be TRBD1 (5 bases). The germline gives CDR1 LNHDA, CDR2 SQIVND (reference sequence). There are 18 residues in the CDR3. Trimming took 4 bases from V and 1 from J, leaving 20 bases between them. The CDR3 bases are TGTGCCAGTAGTACCCGACAGAAAACGACCACTGCCAAAAACATTCAGTACTTC. It yields the protein CASSTRQKTTTAKNIQYF.

The table lists this clone with a few counts. This chain uses TRBV5-8 with TRBJ2-2; maybe TRBD1 (6 bases). Germline CDR1 reads SGHTS; CDR2 reads YDEGEE. Trimming took off 1 base at V and 9 bases at J, with 13 bases between the two ends. The length of the CDR3 is 14 residues. Here the CDR3 DNA reads TGTGCCAGCAGCTTGAGAACAGGGAAGCGGGAGCTGTTTTTT. Amino acid sequence: CASSLRTGKRELFF.

The chain couples TRBV7-8 to TRBJ2-3; D ambiguous. The CDR3 spans 17 residues. V lost 5 bases, J lost 0 bases, and 18 bases lay in between. From germline, CDR1 is SGHVS and CDR2 FQNEAQ. CDR3 sequence: CASSPHPPGSSTDTQYF. Written as DNA, the CDR3 is TGTGCCAGCAGCCCCCACCCCCCCGGGTCTAGCACAGATACGCAGTATTTT.

J is TRBJ2-5 and V is TRBV30; TRBD2 matches 7 bases. Losses at the gene ends were 4 bases for V and 4 bases for J; bases not matched to a gene: 9. Germline V gives CDR1 GTSNPN, CDR2 SVGIG (reference sequence). The CDR3 is 14 amino acids. For the CDR3, the DNA is TGTGCCTGGACCGACCCATGGGGGGGAGAGACCCAGTACTTC. Protein: CAWTDPWGGETQYF. The full variable domain, its missing parts supplied by reference TRBV30 and TRBJ2-5, is SQTIHQWPATLVQPVGSPLSLECTVEGTSNPNLYWYRQAAGRGLQLLFYSVGIGQISSEVPQNLSASRPQDRQFILSSKKLLLSDSGFYLCAWTDPWGGETQYFGPGTRLLVL.

The J gene is TRBJ1-6, the V gene TRBV11-2; 9 bases fit TRBD1. The CDR3 has 16 amino acids. From germline, CDR1 is SGHAT and CDR2 FQNNGV. The V gene end was trimmed by 3 bases and the J gene end by 8 bases; junction bases not matched to a gene: 8. The CDR3 loop reads CASSLGGQGPDSPLHF. In nucleotides, the CDR3 is TGTGCCAGCAGCTTGGGGGGACAGGGACCCGATTCACCCCTCCACTTT. The variable domain in full, completed from reference TRBV11-2 and TRBJ1-6, reads EAGVAQSPRYKIIEKRQSVAFWCNPISGHATLYWYQQILGQGPKLLIQFQNNGVVDDSQLPKDRFSAERLKGVDSTLKIQPAKLEDSAVYLCASSLGGQGPDSPLHFGNGTRLTVT.

The chain combines TRBV6-2 or TRBV6-3 with TRBJ1-5; 7 bases are shared with TRBD1. This CDR3 is built from 15 residues. Trimming cost V 6 bases and J 7 bases; bases outside gene matches: 12. Germline V gene sequence: CDR1 MNHEY, CDR2 SVGEGT. DNA of the CDR3: TGTGCCAGCAGGCCTGACAGGGAGTTCAGCCAGCCCCAGCATTTT. Residues: CASRPDREFSQPQHF.

V usage is TRBV7-2 and J usage is TRBJ2-3; D perhaps matches TRBD2 (6 bases). V lost 5 bases and J 2 bases, leaving 17 bases between the germline ends. This CDR3 is built from 16 residues. Germline V gene lookup returns CDR1 SGHTA and CDR2 FQGNSA. CDR3 DNA sequence: TGTGCCAGCAGCCAGACCCCGGGACTCTACACAGATACGCAGTATTTT. The encoded protein is CASSQTPGLYTDTQYF.

This chain joins TRBV28 and TRBJ1-1; D is perhaps TRBD1 (5 bases). The V gene's germline CDR1 is MDHEN and CDR2 SYDVKM. The CDR3 covers 17 residues. V lost 1 base, J lost 6 bases, and 21 bases lay in between. The CDR3 spells CASSLYKLSGVESEAFF. For the CDR3, the DNA is TGTGCCAGCAGTTTATACAAGTTGTCGGGGGTGGAATCTGAAGCTTTCTTT.

This clone came up once. The V gene is TRBV3-1 (or the pseudogene TRBV3-2), the J gene TRBJ1-1, with D possibly TRBD1 on 6 matching bases. V dropped 3 bases and J dropped 5 bases, with 13 bases sitting between them. Looked up from germline, CDR1 is LGHDT and CDR2 is YNNKEL (reference sequence). CDR3 length: 14 residues. The CDR3 loop reads CASSHGGARTEAFF. CDR3 nucleotides: TGTGCCAGCAGCCATGGGGGGGCGAGGACTGAAGCTTTCTTT.

This clone occurred a few times. This rearrangement joins TRBV5-6 to TRBJ1-1; unclear D gene. Between the trimmed V and J ends, which lost 4 bases and 5 bases, there was a span of 9 bases. Looked up from germline, CDR1 is SGHDT and CDR2 is YYEEEE. This CDR3 is 12 amino acids long. Here the CDR3 reads CASSARVTEAFF. The DNA for the CDR3 is TGTGCCAGCAGCGCGAGGGTTACTGAAGCTTTCTTT.

The chain carries TRBV6-5 and TRBJ2-7; TRBD2 agrees at 8 bases. The CDR3 has 14 amino acids. Germline CDR1 MNHEY, CDR2 SVGAGI. With 7 bases clipped from V and 5 bases from J, the junction kept 10 bases outside the gene matches. The CDR3 loop reads CASILFGGAHEQYF. Written as DNA, the CDR3 is TGTGCCAGCATCCTATTCGGGGGGGCCCACGAGCAGTACTTC.

The V gene is TRBV6-5, the J gene TRBJ2-3; a weak D match, TRBD1 (6 bases). The CDR3 loop spans 14 amino acids. V lost 2 bases and J lost 4, with 10 bases in between. The germline gives CDR1 MNHEY, CDR2 SVGAGI. CDR3 amino acids: CASSYTGRADTQYF. The CDR3 DNA follows: TGTGCCAGCAGTTACACAGGGCGGGCAGATACGCAGTATTTT.

The chain recombines TRBV18 with TRBJ1-1, with D possibly being TRBD1 (5 bases). Trimming cost V 5 bases and J 2 bases, with 18 bases left between them. CDR1 and CDR2 (germline): KGHSH, LQKENI. The length of the CDR3 is 16 residues. In DNA, the CDR3 is TGTGCCAGCTCATGGGGTGGCGGCAGGGCTAACACTGAAGCTTTCTTT. Translated: CASSWGGGRANTEAFF.

The chain is built from TRBV18 and TRBJ2-2, with TRBD1 matching over 7 bases. Germline CDR1 and CDR2: KGHSH and LQKENI. V shed 4 bases and J 2 bases; nucleotides not matched to a gene: 4. The CDR3 has 15 residues. DNA for the CDR3: TGTGCCAGCTCACTGGGACAGACTAACACCGGGGAGCTGTTTTTT. This translates into CASSLGQTNTGELFF.

The rearrangement uses TRBV5-6 and TRBJ1-4; tentatively, D is TRBD1 (6 bases). This CDR3 comprises 17 residues. V lost 4 bases to trimming and J lost 0 bases, with 16 bases between them. Germline V gene sequence: CDR1 SGHDT, CDR2 YYEEEE. The CDR3 loop is CASSTQPYRATNEKLFF. The CDR3 DNA follows: TGTGCCAGCAGCACCCAGCCCTACAGGGCAACTAATGAAAAACTGTTTTTT.

The rearrangement uses TRBV11-2 and TRBJ2-3; tentatively, D is TRBD2 (5 bases). Looked up from germline, CDR1 is SGHAT and CDR2 is FQNNGV. This CDR3 has 12 residues. V lost 3 bases and J lost 9, with 10 bases in between. The CDR3, as DNA: TGTGCCAGCAGCTTTCAGACTAAGACGCAGTATTTT. Its translation: CASSFQTKTQYF.

This chain connects TRBV20-1 to TRBJ2-1, with TRBD1 matching 8 bases. The CDR3 length is 18 residues. CDR1 is DFQATT and CDR2 is SNEGSKA in the germline V gene (reference sequence). V lost 3 bases and J lost 0; bases outside the gene matches: 13. CDR3 sequence (DNA): TGCAGTGCTAGTCAACTTTCTCGGACAGGGAGCTCCTACAATGAGCAGTTCTTC. Translation: CSASQLSRTGSSYNEQFF.

The J gene is TRBJ1-5, the V gene TRBV4-2; 7 positions agree with TRBD1. In germline, CDR1 is LGHNA, CDR2 YNFKEQ. This CDR3 has 16 residues. J gave up 4 bases and V 0 bases, and 6 bases lay outside the gene matches. Here the CDR3 DNA reads TGTGCCAGCAGCCAAGACGGGGGACAGACGAATCAGCCCCAGCATTTT. It encodes CASSQDGGQTNQPQHF.

The chain has TRBV6-2 or TRBV6-3 and TRBJ2-1, with a tentative D call TRBD1 (7 bases). The CDR3 totals 14 residues. CDR1 and CDR2 from the germline V gene are MNHEY and SVGEGT. The V end was cut by 5 bases, the J end by 9 bases, with 17 bases between. CDR3 nucleotides: TGTGCCAGCAGTCCCGCAGGGGGGTTGAGTGAGCAGTTCTTC. This gives the protein CASSPAGGLSEQFF.

The CDR3 sequence: CASSEGLWQASSANEKLFF. CDR3 bases: TGTGCCAGCAGTGAAGGTTTGTGGCAGGCCTCCTCGGCTAATGAAAAACTGTTTTTT. The chain recombines TRBV6-1 with TRBJ1-4; D not resolved. Deletions cut 1 base from V and 3 bases from J, with 21 bases between. Germline CDR1 and CDR2: MNHNS and SASEGT. The CDR3 covers 19 residues.

V and J are TRBV6-5 and TRBJ2-1, with D tentatively TRBD2 (5 bases). V gave up 6 bases and J gave up 9 bases, with 15 bases separating them. The CDR3 spans 13 residues. The germline V gene has CDR1 MNHEY and CDR2 SVGAGI. The CDR3 protein is CASRNTGKREQFF. In DNA, the CDR3 is TGTGCCAGCAGAAACACCGGGAAACGTGAGCAGTTCTTC.

The chain is built from TRBV7-3 and TRBJ1-6; maybe TRBD1 (6 bases). The CDR3 contains 17 residues. V was pared by 10 bases and J by 10 bases, with 29 bases between. Looked up from germline, CDR1 is SGHTA and CDR2 is FQGTGA. As DNA, the CDR3 is TGTGCCAACCCACCAGAGGTCAGGGGAGAGATTGGGTCACCCCTCCACTTT. This sequence encodes CANPPEVRGEIGSPLHF. Looking up the rest from reference TRBV7-3 and TRBJ1-6 gives the full variable domain: GAGVSQTPSNKVTEKGKYVELRCDPISGHTALYWYRQSLGQGPEFLIYFQGTGAADDSGLPNDRFFAVRPEGSVSTLKIQRTERGDSAVYLCANPPEVRGEIGSPLHFGNGTRLTVT.

This sequence joins TRBV28 and TRBJ2-1, with D tentatively TRBD1 (6 bases). Germline V gene data show CDR1 as MDHEN and CDR2 as SYDVKM. The CDR3 is 16 amino acids. The ends were cut back, 5 bases at V and 6 bases at J, with 20 bases in the middle. CDR3: CASSPWDTRGVNEQFF. In DNA, the CDR3 is TGTGCCAGCAGTCCCTGGGACACACGAGGGGTCAATGAGCAGTTCTTC.

Points on this clone: At one boundary the junction diverges from the germline segment, which might be a read error. The V gene is TRBV2, the J gene TRBJ2-7; TRBD2 aligns across 14 bases. The CDR3 spans 14 residues. In germline, CDR1 is SNHLY, CDR2 FYNNEI. The CDR3 protein is CASSRGTSGSRGDF. For the CDR3, the DNA is TGTGCCAGCAGCCGGGGGACTAGCGGGAGTAGAGGGGACTTC.

The chain couples TRBV11-1 to TRBJ2-1; 7 bases are a match to TRBD2. V was pared by 4 bases and J by 4 bases, with 10 bases of the junction left unmatched. CDR1 is SGHAT and CDR2 is FQDESV in the germline V gene (reference sequence). CDR3 length: 16 residues. The CDR3 region has the DNA TGTGCCAGCAGCTCCCCCGGACTAGACTCTTACAATGAGCAGTTCTTC. Translated: CASSSPGLDSYNEQFF.